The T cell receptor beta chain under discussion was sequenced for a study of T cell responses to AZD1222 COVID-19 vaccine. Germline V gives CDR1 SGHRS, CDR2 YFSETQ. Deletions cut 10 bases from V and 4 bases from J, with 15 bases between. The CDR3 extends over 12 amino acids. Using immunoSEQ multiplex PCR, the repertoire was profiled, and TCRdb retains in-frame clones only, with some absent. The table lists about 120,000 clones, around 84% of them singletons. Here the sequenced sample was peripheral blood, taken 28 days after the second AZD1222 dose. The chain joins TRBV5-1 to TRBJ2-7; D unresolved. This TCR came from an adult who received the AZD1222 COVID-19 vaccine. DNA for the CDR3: TGCGCCTCCAGCAGGATAGGGTACGAGCAGTACTTC. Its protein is CASSRIGYEQYF.